This passage covers 14 T cell receptor beta chains from one sample sequenced in a study of shared clonotypes between healthy human individuals. This table comes from immunoSEQ multiplex PCR, and its TCRdb copy is limited to in-frame clones, with some not included. The repertoire holds 650,000 to 700,000 clones, with about 90% as singletons. Sequences were obtained from memory CD8+ T cells from PBMCs. Subset noted: CD45RO+ cells pooled with CCR7-negative TemRA cells. The receptors come from a man aged 18 to 29 in good health. Some clones in this sample may be carry-over from other donors' samples.

This clone was detected only once. The rearrangement uses TRBV15 and TRBJ2-7; maybe TRBD2 (6 bases). The CDR3 is 13 amino acids. CDR1 is LNHNV, CDR2 YYDKDF, per germline (reference sequence). V shed 4 bases and J shed 4 bases, with 11 bases lying between them. The CDR3 DNA sequence: TGTGCCACCAGCATGGATCGGGGGTACGAGCAGTACTTC. It specifies CATSMDRGYEQYF.

The chain couples TRBV28 to TRBJ2-7; D unclear. This CDR3 is built from 12 residues. The germline V and J ends were trimmed by 7 bases and 5 bases, with 12 bases remaining between them. Germline-derived CDR1 and CDR2 are MDHEN and SYDVKM. In DNA, the CDR3 is TGTGCCAGCACTACTACCCCCAACGAGCAGTACTTC. Its translation is CASTTTPNEQYF. The full variable domain, rest sourced from reference TRBV28 and TRBJ2-7, is DVKVTQSSRYLVKRTGEKVFLECVQDMDHENMFWYRQDPGLGLRLIYFSYDVKMKEKGDIPEGYSVSREKKERFSLILESASTNQTSMYLCASTTTPNEQYFGPGTRLTVT.

The V call is TRBV19, the J call TRBJ2-1, with TRBD2 matching over 7 bases. V lost 7 bases, J lost 4 bases, and 7 bases stayed unmatched. This CDR3 comprises 14 residues. The V gene's germline CDR1 is LNHDA and CDR2 SQIVND (reference sequence). The CDR3 sequence is CASIPASGYNEQFF. The CDR3 DNA follows: TGTGCCAGTATTCCGGCTAGCGGATACAATGAGCAGTTCTTC.

The V call is TRBV28, the J call TRBJ2-7; TRBD2 is a possible D gene (6 bases). Germline lookup yields CDR1 MDHEN and CDR2 SYDVKM. The CDR3 spans 15 residues. V was trimmed by 2 bases and J by 5 bases, leaving 16 bases between them. The CDR3 DNA reads as TGTGCCAGCAGTTTAACGCCTAGCGTGAGTAACGAGCAGTACTTC. Protein: CASSLTPSVSNEQYF.

This clone was detected only once. The CDR3 DNA sequence: TGTGCCAGCAGCCCGCGGACAGGGGAAGATACGCAGTATTTT. Its protein product is CASSPRTGEDTQYF. V and J are TRBV27 and TRBJ2-3; TRBD1 matches at 9 bases. This CDR3 comprises 14 residues. Trimming at V came to 6 bases and at J to 5 bases, leaving 6 bases not matched to a gene. From germline, CDR1 is MNHEY and CDR2 SMNVEV (reference sequence).

The chain couples TRBV5-1 to TRBJ2-3; D might be TRBD2 (6 bases). Per germline, CDR1 SGHRS and CDR2 YFSETQ. The CDR3 consists of 15 residues. Trimming removed 3 bases at V and 2 bases at J, with 13 bases between. The CDR3 DNA reads TGCGCCAGCAGCTGGGTTGGGACTTACACAGATACGCAGTATTTT. Its translation: CASSWVGTYTDTQYF.

This clone has a handful of counts. This chain uses TRBV4-1 with TRBJ2-2; 9 bases map to TRBD1. The CDR3 extends over 17 amino acids. Per the germline V gene, CDR1 is MGHRA and CDR2 is YSYEKL. V dropped 7 bases and J dropped 6; count of bases not matched to a gene: 15. CDR3 amino acids: CASTRPTGGEVAGELFF. The CDR3 coding sequence is TGCGCCAGCACCAGGCCCACAGGGGGCGAAGTAGCCGGGGAGCTGTTTTTT.

The chain joins TRBV28 to TRBJ2-3; 13 bases are shared with TRBD2. Germline values: CDR1 MDHEN, CDR2 SYDVKM. V dropped 5 bases and J dropped 6; count of bases not matched to a gene: 8. The length of the CDR3 is 16 residues. The CDR3: CASSPKTSGRLDTQYF. The CDR3 coding sequence is TGTGCCAGCAGTCCAAAGACTAGCGGGAGGTTGGATACGCAGTATTTT. Complete variable domain (other parts from reference TRBV28 and TRBJ2-3): DVKVTQSSRYLVKRTGEKVFLECVQDMDHENMFWYRQDPGLGLRLIYFSYDVKMKEKGDIPEGYSVSREKKERFSLILESASTNQTSMYLCASSPKTSGRLDTQYFGPGTRLTVL.

The rearrangement links TRBV27 to TRBJ1-2; D is unclear. The ends were cut back, 3 bases at V and 3 bases at J, with 11 bases in the middle. This CDR3 spans 14 amino acids. Germline assignment: CDR1 MNHEY and CDR2 SMNVEV (reference sequence). The CDR3 DNA follows: TGTGCCAGCAGTTTTTTTAAGGAGGACTATGGCTACACCTTC. Amino acid sequence: CASSFFKEDYGYTF.

The chain recombines TRBV6-1 with TRBJ2-7; 8 nucleotides line up with TRBD1. The germline V gene has CDR1 MNHNS and CDR2 SASEGT. V was pared by 7 bases and J by 3 bases, with 8 bases of the junction left unmatched. CDR3 length equals 14 residues. The CDR3 DNA reads TGTGCCAGCACATTTGGACAGGGAGTCTACGAGCAGTACTTC. It yields the protein CASTFGQGVYEQYF.

The rearrangement uses TRBV14 and TRBJ2-3, with D perhaps assigned TRBD1 or TRBD2 (5 bases each). Germline-derived CDR1 and CDR2 are SGHDN and FVKESK. The CDR3 has 14 amino acids. The V gene lost 1 base and the J gene lost 8 bases, with 13 bases spanning the gap. For the CDR3, the DNA is TGTGCCAGCAGCCAAGGGGGACCCCCGGGTACGCAGTATTTT. Translated, it gives CASSQGGPPGTQYF.

V is TRBV28 and J is TRBJ2-7; D unresolved. CDR1 is MDHEN and CDR2 is SYDVKM in the germline V gene. The CDR3 has 12 amino acids. Trimming shortened V by 6 bases and J by 6 bases, and 12 bases separated the two germline ends. CDR3 sequence (DNA): TGTGCCAGCAGCCCTAGGGTACCCGAGCAGTACTTC. This codes for CASSPRVPEQYF.

The rearrangement joins TRBV29-1 to TRBJ2-2, with 10 bases lining up with TRBD2. Germline CDR1 SQVTM, CDR2 ANQGSEA. This CDR3 has 18 amino acids. The V segment lost 4 bases and the J segment 8 bases; nucleotides outside the gene matches: 19. The CDR3 loop is CSVGLYPWASGSSGELFF. In DNA form, the CDR3 reads TGCAGCGTTGGTCTTTATCCGTGGGCTAGCGGGAGTTCAGGGGAGCTGTTTTTT.

The chain combines TRBV7-9 with TRBJ1-1; TRBD1 agrees at 7 bases. Germline assignment: CDR1 SEHNR and CDR2 FQNEAQ (reference sequence). V was pared by 5 bases and J by 6 bases, with 15 bases of the junction left unmatched. This CDR3 has 16 residues. Written as DNA, the CDR3 is TGTGCCAGCAGCAAGGCGGCGTCAGGGGGAAGATCTGAAGCTTTCTTT. Protein product: CASSKAASGGRSEAFF.